The 30 T cell receptor beta chains below were found in one sample sequenced in a study of shared clonotypes between healthy human individuals. Repertoires were generated with immunoSEQ multiplex PCR, while TCRdb's copy carries only in-frame clones and drops some. The sample lists 700,000 or so clones, roughly 70% seen once, with less than 2% in the top ten. Specimen: memory CD4+ T cells sorted from blood. Subset described: CD45RA-negative fraction. The receptors derive from a woman in her thirties in good health.

This clone was seen a single time. The chain links TRBV5-6 to TRBJ1-4, with unresolved D. The germline gives CDR1 SGHDT, CDR2 YYEEEE. The ends were cut back, 0 bases at V and 7 bases at J, with 10 bases in the middle. The CDR3 consists of 14 residues. CDR3: CASSLVDQSEKLFF. The CDR3 nucleotides are TGTGCCAGCAGCTTGGTAGACCAGAGTGAAAAACTGTTTTTT.

The chain carries TRBV27 and TRBJ2-7; D may be TRBD1 (7 bases). Per germline, CDR1 MNHEY and CDR2 SMNVEV (reference sequence). V was shortened by 4 bases and J by 4 bases, with 17 bases between the two germline ends. This CDR3 region has 15 residues. The CDR3 DNA follows: TGTGCCAGCAGTTCAGGGGGGTTCGCCTCTTACGAGCAGTACTTC. It codes for CASSSGGFASYEQYF.

The chain recombines TRBV6-6 with TRBJ1-1; 8 nucleotides line up with TRBD1. The CDR3 runs to 16 residues. V was clipped by 6 bases and J by 4 bases; unmatched bases: 13. Germline V gives CDR1 MNHNY, CDR2 SVGAGI (reference sequence). This CDR3 reads CASRGTGGASVTEAFF. In DNA form, the CDR3 reads TGTGCCAGCAGGGGGACAGGCGGGGCGTCGGTCACTGAAGCTTTCTTT.

The genes are TRBV7-9 and TRBJ1-4; D remains unclear. Germline loops: CDR1 SEHNR, CDR2 FQNEAQ (reference sequence). The CDR3 loop spans 15 amino acids. V lost 6 bases and J 0 bases, leaving 11 bases between the germline ends. CDR3 loop: CASRGRSATNEKLFF. In nucleotides, the CDR3 is TGTGCCAGCAGAGGCAGGAGTGCAACTAATGAAAAACTGTTTTTT.

V gene TRBV18 combines with J gene TRBJ1-1; D unresolved. From germline, CDR1 is KGHSH and CDR2 LQKENI. V dropped 6 bases and J dropped 3 bases, with 11 bases sitting between them. The CDR3 runs to 13 residues. The CDR3 bases are TGTGCCAGCTCCAGCCAGGTAGACACTGAAGCTTTCTTT. This codes for CASSSQVDTEAFF.

This chain joins TRBV19 and TRBJ2-2; 9 bases are shared with TRBD2. This CDR3 has 17 amino acids. Trimming at V came to 7 bases and at J to 3 bases, leaving 12 bases not matched to a gene. Germline V gene sequence: CDR1 LNHDA, CDR2 SQIVND (reference sequence). The CDR3 reads CASMGGRARGDTGELFF. Here the CDR3 DNA reads TGTGCCAGTATGGGCGGGAGGGCCCGTGGGGACACCGGGGAGCTGTTTTTT.

The chain carries TRBV6-6 and TRBJ2-7; 9 nucleotides agree with TRBD2. There are 14 residues in the CDR3. In germline, CDR1 is MNHNY, CDR2 SVGAGI (reference sequence). Losses at the gene ends were 9 bases for V and 7 bases for J; bases not matched to a gene: 13. The CDR3 DNA reads as TGTGCCAGTCACGCTAGCGGGAAAACTGGAGAGCAGTACTTC. Translated, it gives CASHASGKTGEQYF.

This clone has at least ten counts. The genes are TRBV20-1 and TRBJ1-1, with D uncertain. The CDR3 spans 11 residues. V was shortened by 6 bases and J by 1 base, with 6 bases between the two germline ends. The germline CDR1 and CDR2 sequences are DFQATT and SNEGSKA (reference sequence). CDR3: CSAVENTEAFF. The DNA of the CDR3 is TGCAGTGCGGTGGAGAACACTGAAGCTTTCTTT.

A remark on this clone: This specimen includes other DNA sequences encoding the same CDR3. V is TRBV5-1 and J is TRBJ1-2; D is unresolved. V lost 3 bases, J lost 4 bases, and 7 bases lay in between. Germline-derived CDR1 and CDR2 are SGHRS and YFSETQ. The length of the CDR3 is 12 residues. CDR3 residues: CASSSQGYGYTF. CDR3 DNA: TGCGCCAGCAGCTCCCAAGGCTATGGCTACACCTTC.

This clone was counted only a few times. The chain uses TRBV30 and TRBJ1-2; 7 bases align to TRBD1. The junction had 8 bases not matched to a gene; V was cut back by 5 bases and J by 2 bases. This CDR3 is built from 14 residues. Germline assignment: CDR1 GTSNPN and CDR2 SVGIG (reference sequence). CDR3 residues: CAWANRGLNYGYTF. CDR3 nucleotides: TGTGCCTGGGCTAACAGGGGTTTGAACTATGGCTACACCTTC.

CDR3 region: CASSLMKGGAGELFF. Written as DNA, the CDR3 is TGTGCCAGCAGCTTAATGAAGGGTGGGGCCGGGGAGCTGTTTTTT. The rearrangement joins TRBV11-2 to TRBJ2-2; no clear D. This CDR3 contains 15 residues. Germline V gene sequence: CDR1 SGHAT, CDR2 FQNNGV. Trimming took off 2 bases at V and 6 bases at J, with 13 bases between the two ends.

As regards this clone: This sample includes further DNA sequences coding for the same CDR3. The chain combines TRBV5-1 with TRBJ2-7, with 11 bases aligning to TRBD1. Germline assignment: CDR1 SGHRS and CDR2 YFSETQ. After removal of 0 bases from V and 4 bases from J, the junction contained 3 bases not matched to a gene. This CDR3 has 15 residues. CDR3 protein: CASSLGGTGGYEQYF. CDR3 DNA: TGCGCCAGCAGCTTGGGTGGGACAGGGGGATACGAGCAGTACTTC.

The chain recombines TRBV7-2 with TRBJ2-5; 10 bases agree with TRBD2. The germline V gene encodes CDR1 SGHTA and CDR2 FQGNSA. J gave up 5 bases and V 0 bases, and 6 bases lay outside the gene matches. CDR3 length: 16 amino acids. Here the CDR3 DNA reads TGTGCCAGCAGCTTAGCGCGGCTAGCGGGAGTTGAGACCCAGTACTTC. Residues: CASSLARLAGVETQYF.

The chain links TRBV14 to TRBJ2-1; no firm D call. The CDR3 has 13 amino acids. CDR1 SGHDN and CDR2 FVKESK come from the germline V gene. V shed 6 bases and J shed 5 bases, with 11 bases lying between them. The CDR3 protein is CASSRVGNNEQFF. In nucleotides, the CDR3 is TGTGCCAGCAGTCGCGTTGGGAACAATGAGCAGTTCTTC.

The chain is built from TRBV4-1 and TRBJ1-3, with D perhaps matching TRBD1 (6 bases). V was pared by 1 base and J by 3 bases, with 13 bases between. Germline values: CDR1 MGHRA, CDR2 YSYEKL. This CDR3 has 16 residues. CDR3 residues: CASSQVGRGNGNTIYF. The DNA of the CDR3 is TGCGCCAGCAGCCAAGTTGGAAGGGGGAATGGAAACACCATATATTTT.

This sequence joins TRBV28 and TRBJ1-5, with a possible D match to TRBD1 (6 bases). This CDR3 spans 14 amino acids. Trimming removed 6 bases at V and 6 bases at J, with 15 bases between. Germline V gene sequence: CDR1 MDHEN, CDR2 SYDVKM. CDR3 in amino acids: CASSPHGGPQPQHF. CDR3 nucleotide sequence: TGTGCCAGCAGCCCCCACGGGGGGCCTCAGCCCCAGCATTTT.

This chain links TRBV6-5 with TRBJ1-3; 9 nucleotides align to TRBD1. The junction had 8 bases not matched to a gene; V was cut back by 4 bases and J by 4 bases. Per germline, CDR1 MNHEY and CDR2 SVGAGI. The length of the CDR3 is 16 residues. The CDR3 DNA reads as TGTGCCAGCAGTTCCTACAGGGGGCTGAGGGGAAACACCATATATTTT. Translating it yields CASSSYRGLRGNTIYF.

The rearrangement uses TRBV29-1 and TRBJ2-7; the match to TRBD1 covers 9 bases. The CDR3 consists of 16 residues. Germline V lookup: CDR1 SQVTM, CDR2 ANQGSEA. V lost 1 base and J lost 0; bases outside the gene matches: 7. In nucleotides, the CDR3 is TGCAGCGTTGAAGGTTTAGGGACAGGGCCCTCCTACGAGCAGTACTTC. This sequence encodes CSVEGLGTGPSYEQYF.

The rearrangement joins TRBV15 to TRBJ2-5, with 9 bases lining up with TRBD1. The germline V gene has CDR1 LNHNV and CDR2 YYDKDF (reference sequence). Trimming removed 4 bases from V and 5 bases from J; junction bases left unmatched: 5. The CDR3 runs to 14 residues. CDR3 in DNA: TGTGCCACCAGCAAGGACAGGGGAAGCGAGACCCAGTACTTC. It codes for CATSKDRGSETQYF.

The rearrangement uses TRBV7-8 and TRBJ2-2, with a weak D call TRBD2 (6 bases). The CDR3 covers 15 residues. The V gene's germline CDR1 is SGHVS and CDR2 FQNEAQ. V lost 5 bases to trimming and J lost 0 bases, with 10 bases between them. CDR3 region: CASSVGTPNTGELFF. The CDR3 DNA sequence: TGTGCCAGCAGCGTCGGGACTCCGAACACCGGGGAGCTGTTTTTT.

A few counts support this clone. The V and J genes are TRBV5-1 and TRBJ1-4; D unresolved. CDR3 size: 19 residues. CDR1 and CDR2 from the germline V gene are SGHRS and YFSETQ. The V end lost 0 bases, the J end lost 0 bases, and 18 bases lay between the germline ends. The CDR3 is CASSLGSSQALPTNEKLFF. The CDR3 DNA sequence: TGCGCCAGCAGCTTGGGGTCATCCCAGGCCCTCCCAACTAATGAAAAACTGTTTTTT.

The J gene is TRBJ1-2, the V gene TRBV30, with D hard to call. With 3 bases removed from V and 2 bases from J, the gap between germline ends came to 13 bases. Germline CDR1 GTSNPN, CDR2 SVGIG (reference sequence). The length of the CDR3 is 14 residues. The CDR3 region is CAWSQTPDNYGYTF. The CDR3 nucleotides are TGTGCCTGGAGCCAGACCCCGGACAACTATGGCTACACCTTC.

CDR3 sequence (DNA): TGTGCCAGCAGCTTAGTAACAGCCGGACAGGGGGAGCTGTTTTTT. Translated, it gives CASSLVTAGQGELFF. The chain is built from TRBV7-8 and TRBJ2-2; tentative D call: TRBD1 (6 bases). CDR1 is SGHVS and CDR2 is FQNEAQ in the germline V gene. The CDR3 runs 15 residues. Trimming left V 1 base short and J 8 bases short, with 14 bases between.

V and J are TRBV6-6 and TRBJ2-2; D uncertain. Germline CDR1 reads MNHNY; CDR2 reads SVGAGI (reference sequence). The CDR3 covers 15 residues. Trimming removed 2 bases at V and 5 bases at J, with 12 bases between. The CDR3, as DNA: TGTGCCAGCAGTTACCTCGCCGGACGGACCGGGGAGCTGTTTTTT. It is translated as CASSYLAGRTGELFF.

The chain links TRBV10-3 to TRBJ2-1; a possible D gene is TRBD2 (6 bases). CDR3 length: 13 amino acids. V dropped 7 bases and J dropped 7 bases, with 14 bases sitting between them. The germline V gene has CDR1 ENHRY and CDR2 SYGVKD. CDR3 region: CAINAGGNNEQFF. The CDR3 bases are TGTGCCATCAACGCGGGCGGGAATAATGAGCAGTTCTTC.

The chain is built from TRBV6-4 and TRBJ2-1; 8 bases line up with TRBD2. V lost 2 bases and J lost 8; bases outside the gene matches: 8. CDR3 size: 15 residues. Germline V gives CDR1 MRHNA, CDR2 SNTAGT. The CDR3 DNA is TGTGCCAGCAGTGACGAGGGGACTAGAATCCATGAGCAGTTCTTC. Translation gives CASSDEGTRIHEQFF.

The V call is TRBV1, the J call TRBJ1-1. TRBV1 is recorded as a pseudogene. The CDR3 consists of 14 residues. Here the CDR3 DNA reads TGCACCAGCAGCCAAGCAGTAGTGAACACTGAAGCTTTCTTT. It is translated as CTSSQAVVNTEAFF.

In its sample, this clone was seen once. The rearrangement uses TRBV10-3 and TRBJ1-2; perhaps TRBD1 as D (5 bases). The CDR3 runs to 15 residues. Germline V gene sequence: CDR1 ENHRY, CDR2 SYGVKD. V was shortened by 6 bases and J by 8 bases, with 22 bases between the two germline ends. CDR3 sequence: CAIRPSGTMLGGYTF. Here the CDR3 DNA reads TGTGCCATCAGACCGTCCGGGACGATGCTTGGAGGCTACACCTTC.

The J gene is TRBJ2-1, the V gene TRBV7-6, with TRBD1 matching 7 bases. This CDR3 region has 15 residues. Germline trimming cut 5 bases from V and 10 bases from J; bases unmatched to any gene: 14. Germline V CDR1 and CDR2: SGHVS, FNYEAQ. CDR3 coding DNA: TGTGCCAGCAGCCCCACCGGGACAGAGTCTGAGGAGCAGTTCTTC. It codes for CASSPTGTESEEQFF.

This chain connects TRBV15 to TRBJ2-5, with 7 bases that match TRBD2. V was pared by 0 bases and J by 1 base, with 2 bases of the junction left unmatched. The CDR3 sequence is 15 residues long. Germline lookup yields CDR1 LNHNV and CDR2 YYDKDF (reference sequence). The CDR3 region is CATSRDSGGQETQYF. DNA for the CDR3: TGTGCCACCAGCAGAGATTCGGGGGGCCAAGAGACCCAGTACTTC.